The 19 T cell receptor beta chains listed next were all sequenced from one sample in a study of cytomegalovirus exposure and HLA in healthy donors. Libraries were prepared by immunoSEQ multiplex PCR; TCRdb keeps only in-frame clonotypes and omits some of them. This sample carries about 160,000 clones, around four fifths of them seen once, and the ten largest clones take around 2.4%. Source material: PBMCs. All receptors derive from a man aged 30 to 39 in good health and CMV-seropositive.

The J gene is TRBJ2-7, the V gene TRBV19; TRBD1 matches 10 bases. The length of the CDR3 is 13 residues. V lost 3 bases to trimming and J lost 6 bases; unmatched junction nucleotides: 2. Germline lookup yields CDR1 LNHDA and CDR2 SQIVND (reference sequence). The CDR3 nucleotides are TGTGCCAGTAGTATGACAGGGGGCCCCGAGCAGTACTTC. Its translation is CASSMTGGPEQYF.

J is TRBJ2-4 and V is TRBV6-5; D gene ambiguous. The CDR3 consists of 14 residues. V lost 6 bases and J 0 bases, leaving 9 bases between the germline ends. Germline V gives CDR1 MNHEY, CDR2 SVGAGI. The CDR3 region has the DNA TGTGCCAGCAGCCCCAGTCTAGCCAAAAACATTCAGTACTTC. Translation gives CASSPSLAKNIQYF.

The gene calls are TRBV6-6 and TRBJ2-3, with 12 bases matching TRBD2. J gave up 0 bases and V 4 bases, and 2 bases lay outside the gene matches. Germline V lookup: CDR1 MNHNY, CDR2 SVGAGI (reference sequence). CDR3 length: 16 amino acids. The CDR3, as DNA: TGTGCCAGCAGTTTCACTAGCGGGGGGAGCACAGATACGCAGTATTTT. It translates to CASSFTSGGSTDTQYF.

The rearrangement uses TRBV18 and TRBJ2-3, with TRBD1 as a possible D gene (5 bases). The length of the CDR3 is 15 residues. Trimming shortened V by 5 bases and J by 2 bases, and 14 bases separated the two germline ends. CDR1 is KGHSH and CDR2 is LQKENI in the germline V gene. The CDR3 nucleotides read TGTGCCAGCTCAACAAGGGATGGGGCCACAGATACGCAGTATTTT. This gives the protein CASSTRDGATDTQYF. Using reference TRBV18 and TRBJ2-3 for the parts outside the CDR3, the full variable domain is NAGVMQNPRHLVRRRGQEARLRCSPMKGHSHVYWYRQLPEEGLKFMVYLQKENIIDESGMPKERFSAEFPKEGPSILRIQQVVRGDSAAYFCASSTRDGATDTQYFGPGTRLTVL.

CDR3 sequence reads: CASSPRPTGGLSNQPQHF. CDR3 nucleotides: TGTGCCAGCAGCCCCCGACCGACAGGGGGCTTGAGCAATCAGCCCCAGCATTTT. J is TRBJ1-5 and V is TRBV7-8; 10 bases are shared with TRBD1. CDR3 length: 18 amino acids. J gave up 1 base and V 5 bases, and 11 bases lay outside the gene matches. Germline CDR1 and CDR2: SGHVS and FQNEAQ.

The J gene is TRBJ2-7, the V gene TRBV9; D remains ambiguous. The germline V gene has CDR1 SGDLS and CDR2 YYNGEE. CDR3 length: 10 amino acids. Trimming took 6 bases from V and 3 from J, leaving 4 bases between them. The CDR3 reads CASINYEQYF. CDR3 nucleotides: TGTGCCAGCATCAACTACGAGCAGTACTTC.

The gene calls are TRBV7-2 and TRBJ1-2; D unclear. V lost 5 bases and J 6 bases, leaving 13 bases between the germline ends. Germline assignment: CDR1 SGHTA and CDR2 FQGNSA. This CDR3 region has 13 residues. For the CDR3, the DNA is TGTGCCAGCAGCCCTCGACAAAGTGATGGCTACACCTTC. It codes for CASSPRQSDGYTF.

Concerning this clone itself: This specimen includes other DNA sequences encoding the same CDR3. The chain has TRBV2 and TRBJ2-7, with TRBD2 as a possible D gene (5 bases). This CDR3 spans 12 amino acids. Germline loops: CDR1 SNHLY, CDR2 FYNNEI. V lost 8 bases, J lost 1 base, and 9 bases lay in between. Here the CDR3 reads CASRGDSYEQYF. The CDR3 DNA is TGTGCCAGCCGGGGTGATTCCTACGAGCAGTACTTC.

The chain carries TRBV4-1 and TRBJ1-1, with D tentatively TRBD1 (5 bases). This CDR3 is 11 amino acids long. The V and J ends lost 8 bases and 4 bases respectively, with 8 bases between them. Looked up from germline, CDR1 is MGHRA and CDR2 is YSYEKL. The CDR3 coding sequence is TGCGCCAGCGGGGGGGGCACTGAAGCTTTCTTT. Its protein product is CASGGGTEAFF.

J is TRBJ1-2 and V is TRBV5-1; tentative D call: TRBD1 (5 bases). The germline V gene has CDR1 SGHRS and CDR2 YFSETQ. The CDR3 consists of 12 residues. The V gene lost 0 bases and the J gene lost 8 bases, with 8 bases spanning the gap. CDR3 amino acids: CASSLDGGGYTF. The CDR3 region has the DNA TGCGCCAGCAGCTTGGACGGGGGGGGCTACACCTTC.

This clone has just one count. The chain carries TRBV7-9 and TRBJ1-1, with D possibly TRBD1 on 5 matching bases. V was pared by 5 bases and J by 6 bases, with 16 bases between. CDR1 SEHNR and CDR2 FQNEAQ come from the germline V gene (reference sequence). CDR3 length: 14 residues. The CDR3 bases are TGTGCCAGCAGCCGGGGAGATGGAGGGGCTGAAGCTTTCTTT. Its protein product is CASSRGDGGAEAFF.

V is TRBV19 and J is TRBJ2-5; TRBD2 matches 8 bases. The V segment lost 0 bases and the J segment 4 bases; nucleotides outside the gene matches: 7. The CDR3 runs to 16 residues. Germline V gene lookup returns CDR1 LNHDA and CDR2 SQIVND (reference sequence). In DNA form, the CDR3 reads TGTGCCAGTAGTATAGAAATAGCGGGGACCCTAGAGACCCAGTACTTC. Protein product: CASSIEIAGTLETQYF. The full variable domain, in which reference TRBV19 and TRBJ2-5 provide the parts outside the CDR3, is DGGITQSPKYLFRKEGQNVTLSCEQNLNHDAMYWYRQDPGQGLRLIYYSQIVNDFQKGDIAEGYSVSREKKESFPLTVTSAQKNPTAFYLCASSIEIAGTLETQYFGPGTRLLVL.

V usage is TRBV5-6 and J usage is TRBJ2-1; possible D gene TRBD2, 5 bases. The CDR3 covers 11 residues. The ends were cut back, 6 bases at V and 9 bases at J, with 10 bases in the middle. CDR1 and CDR2 (germline): SGHDT, YYEEEE. CDR3 residues: CASTRTVEQFF. CDR3 DNA: TGTGCCAGCACGCGGACTGTTGAGCAGTTCTTC.

The rearrangement uses TRBV4-2 and TRBJ1-1; possibly TRBD1 for D (5 bases). This CDR3 comprises 16 residues. Trimming took off 2 bases at V and 5 bases at J, with 18 bases between the two ends. Germline CDR1 and CDR2: LGHNA and YNFKEQ. The CDR3: CASSQNDNTEGTEAFF. The CDR3 DNA is TGTGCCAGCAGCCAAAATGATAACACGGAGGGGACTGAAGCTTTCTTT.

The chain joins TRBV2 to TRBJ1-4; D possibly corresponds to TRBD1 (5 bases). The V end lost 4 bases, the J end lost 0 bases, and 9 bases lay between the germline ends. CDR1 is SNHLY, CDR2 FYNNEI, per germline. The CDR3 is 15 amino acids. The CDR3 protein is CASSGQIPTNEKLFF. The CDR3 DNA sequence: TGTGCCAGCAGTGGACAGATACCAACTAATGAAAAACTGTTTTTT.

The rearrangement joins TRBV29-1 to TRBJ2-5, with 14 bases aligning to TRBD2. This CDR3 comprises 16 residues. Germline V CDR1 and CDR2: SQVTM, ANQGSEA. V trimming: 7 bases; J trimming: 4 bases; junction bases outside the gene matches: 11. CDR3 loop: CSARLAGGRRGETQYF. The CDR3 nucleotides read TGCAGCGCCCGACTAGCGGGGGGGCGTAGAGGAGAGACCCAGTACTTC.

CDR3 region: CASSQSQAGATDTQYF. In DNA, the CDR3 is TGCGCCAGCAGCCAATCGCAAGCGGGGGCCACAGATACGCAGTATTTT. The V gene is TRBV4-3, the J gene TRBJ2-3; 8 bases line up with TRBD2. The CDR3 spans 16 residues. The junction had 6 bases not matched to a gene; V was cut back by 2 bases and J by 2 bases. Germline values: CDR1 LGHNA, CDR2 YSLEER.

This chain connects TRBV5-1 to TRBJ1-2, with D possibly being TRBD1 (6 bases). Germline V lookup: CDR1 SGHRS, CDR2 YFSETQ. Trimming removed 5 bases at V and 8 bases at J, with 22 bases between. CDR3 length: 15 amino acids. Here the CDR3 DNA reads TGCGCCAGCAGTTTTTCCAGACAGGCCGTTGGAGGCTACACCTTC. It is translated as CASSFSRQAVGGYTF.

This clone has a handful of counts. The chain carries TRBV4-1 and TRBJ1-2; D unclear. The CDR3 length is 14 residues. Germline lookup yields CDR1 MGHRA and CDR2 YSYEKL. V lost 4 bases, J lost 0 bases, and 9 bases lay in between. In DNA, the CDR3 is TGCGCCAGCAGCCCGACATTATCTAACTATGGCTACACCTTC. Its protein product is CASSPTLSNYGYTF.